A selection of T cell receptor beta chains follows, all from one sample in a study of early T cells in non-severe SARS-CoV-2 infection. One entry per CDR3 protein results from TCRdb running MiXCR on the 5' RACE reads. The sample comprises about 72,000 distinct CDR3 sequences, approximately 9.2% of which are singletons, and around 3.5% rests with the top ten. Material for sequencing was whole blood. Receptors were obtained from an adult who was a healthcare worker with PCR-confirmed SARS-CoV-2 infection or an uninfected control (not recorded which). The CDR3 runs from the conserved cysteine through the conserved F or W. The D gene is left open where the match is weak. Expanded clones get a size class; other rows say once, few or many, or leave the size out.

v_gene	d_gene	len	j_gene	abundance	CDR3aa	CDR3nt
TRBV6-5	TRBD1	15	TRBJ2-1	many	CASRSSGGLYNEQFF	TGTGCCAGCAGATCCTCAGGGGGCCTCTACAATGAGCAGTTCTTC
TRBV5-1	TRBD1	14	TRBJ2-7	many	CASSATGASYEQYF	TGCGCCAGCAGCGCCACAGGGGCCTCCTACGAGCAGTACTTC
TRBV21-1	.	15	TRBJ2-7	few	CASSKGRLDIYEQYF	TGTGCCAGCAGCAAAGGGAGACTAGATATCTACGAGCAGTACTTC
TRBV18	.	16	TRBJ1-6	many	CASSPAGQSYNSPLHF	TGTGCCAGCTCACCAGCCGGACAGAGCTATAATTCACCCCTCCACTTT
TRBV6-5	.	16	TRBJ1-1	few	CASSQTWTAVNTEAFF	TGTGCCAGCAGTCAAACCTGGACAGCTGTGAACACTGAAGCTTTCTTT
TRBV28	.	15	TRBJ2-1	.	CASRVPVAGRGGQFF	TGTGCCAGCAGGGTGCCCGTGGCAGGCCGTGGTGGGCAGTTCTTC
TRBV7-2	.	11	TRBJ2-3	.	CASSSRDTQYF	TGTGCCAGCAGCTCCCGAGATACGCAGTATTTT
TRBV15	TRBD2	14	TRBJ2-7	few	CATSMKRESHEQYF	TGTGCCACCAGCATGAAGCGGGAGTCCCACGAGCAGTACTTC
TRBV7-9	.	15	TRBJ1-4	many	CASSLAASSNEKLFF	TGTGCCAGCAGCTTAGCGGCCAGCTCTAATGAAAAACTGTTTTTT
TRBV7-3	TRBD1	16	TRBJ1-2	.	CASSLNPPGQGYGYTF	TGTGCCAGCAGCTTAAATCCCCCGGGACAGGGCTATGGCTACACCTTC
TRBV5-1	.	14	TRBJ1-5	few	CASRDGAGTQPQHF	TGCGCCAGCAGGGATGGTGCCGGTACTCAGCCCCAGCATTTT
TRBV4-3	.	14	TRBJ2-2	.	CASSWERITGELFF	TGCGCCAGCAGCTGGGAGAGAATCACCGGGGAGCTGTTTTTT
TRBV4-3	TRBD2	17	TRBJ2-1	.	CASSQGLAGGPRNEQFF	TGCGCCAGCAGCCAAGGGCTAGCGGGAGGGCCGCGGAATGAGCAGTTCTTC
TRBV29-1	.	11	TRBJ2-7	few	CSVRRSTEQYF	TGCAGCGTTAGACGGAGTACCGAGCAGTACTTC
TRBV11-2	TRBD2	16	TRBJ2-5	.	CASHSLAAGGQETQYF	TGTGCCAGCCACTCCTTGGCAGCGGGAGGGCAGGAGACCCAGTACTTC
TRBV6-6	.	14	TRBJ2-7	few	CASQNSDRAYEQYF	TGTGCCAGCCAAAACTCGGACAGAGCCTACGAGCAGTACTTC
TRBV7-9	.	17	TRBJ2-1	.	CASSLDSWGVSYNEQFF	TGTGCCAGCAGCTTAGACAGCTGGGGAGTCTCCTACAATGAGCAGTTCTTC
TRBV20-1	.	13	TRBJ1-2	.	CSASQARGDGYTF	TGCAGTGCTAGCCAGGCTCGCGGGGATGGCTACACCTTC
TRBV27	TRBD1	15	TRBJ2-7	.	CASSQRQGAGYEQYF	TGTGCCAGCAGTCAACGACAGGGGGCAGGCTACGAGCAGTACTTC
TRBV6-4	.	12	TRBJ2-3	many	CARSASTDTQYF	TGTGCGCGGTCGGCTAGCACAGATACGCAGTATTTT
TRBV18	.	12	TRBJ2-3	.	CASSPAADTQYF	TGTGCCAGCTCACCCGCGGCAGATACGCAGTATTTT
TRBV29-1	.	13	TRBJ2-5	medium-sized	CSVPRAEGETQYF	TGCAGCGTTCCAAGGGCCGAGGGGGAGACCCAGTACTTC
TRBV11-2	.	13	TRBJ1-2	.	CASSPAGGLGYTF	TGTGCCAGCAGCCCAGCGGGGGGCTTGGGCTACACCTTC
TRBV9	TRBD2	15	TRBJ2-1	many	CASSVMASGSTEQFF	TGTGCCAGCAGCGTAATGGCTAGCGGGAGTACTGAGCAGTTCTTC
TRBV29-1	.	11	TRBJ2-3	.	CSVGDVNTQYF	TGCAGCGTTGGGGACGTTAATACGCAGTATTTT
TRBV3-1	.	13	TRBJ2-3	.	CASSRDETDTQYF	TGTGCCAGCAGCCGAGACGAGACAGATACGCAGTATTTT
TRBV7-2	.	14	TRBJ2-1	.	CASRPTRSYNEQFF	TGTGCCAGCAGGCCCACTAGGTCCTACAATGAGCAGTTCTTC
TRBV27	.	15	TRBJ2-5	.	CASSSPATGGETQYF	TGTGCCAGCAGTTCCCCTGCGACTGGGGGAGAGACCCAGTACTTC
TRBV7-9	.	13	TRBJ1-1	.	CASSRDPRWEAFF	TGTGCCAGCAGCCGGGACCCGCGGTGGGAAGCTTTCTTT